The following is a T cell receptor beta chain sequence with its context. The V end lost 5 bases, the J end lost 2 bases, and 14 bases lay between the germline ends. Germline assignment: CDR1 SGHTA and CDR2 FQGTGA. The CDR3 has 15 residues. Authors' data handling: By means of reference gene primer amplification, nucleated cell counts were estimated. The table came from immunoSEQ multiplex PCR; TCRdb's copy has only in-frame clones and leaves some out. V and J calls and clone size are those listed in that table; D and trimming were worked out from the DNA. The table has 85,000 to 130,000 clones, about 89% seen once; the top ten hold 0.97%. This specimen belongs to a study of blood T cell repertoires in COVID-19. Study as a whole: From the United States, Italy and Spain came samples of acute and convalescent COVID-19. From T cells, B-cell-depleted T cells, or PBMCs came the material, which was cDNA or gDNA.

The clonotype was recovered from a man aged 55 to 69 with acute or convalescent COVID-19. Material: peripheral blood. The chain uses TRBV7-3 and TRBJ2-3; D perhaps matches TRBD2 (6 bases). The CDR3 coding sequence is TGTGCCAGCAGCCAAGGTAGCGGCAACACAGATACGCAGTATTTT. Amino acids: CASSQGSGNTDTQYF.